Listed below are T cell receptor beta chains from one sample, sequenced in a study of CD8 T cells in Susac syndrome. TCRdb fed the immunoSEQ multiplex PCR reads into MiXCR, producing one record per CDR3 protein. The sample lists approximately 190,000 distinct CDR3 sequences, about 95% occurring once. Source material: CD4+ T cells from PBMCs. Every receptor here comes from a human donor with multiple sclerosis. CDR3s include the opening cysteine and the closing phenylalanine or tryptophan. Fields, in order: V gene, J gene, D gene, clone size, CDR3 DNA, CDR3 protein. D genes are given only for firm matches. The listing skips clone size in some rows; elsewhere it reads once, few, many or a size class.

V: TRBV29-1; J: TRBJ2-3; D: .; size: .; DNA: TGCAGCGTTGAACCGGGAACACATACAGATACGCAGTATTTT; CDR3: CSVEPGTHTDTQYF
V: TRBV29-1; J: TRBJ1-1; D: .; size: .; DNA: TGCAGCGTTGAGGCACCCGTATCGGGTGAAGCTTTCTTT; CDR3: CSVEAPVSGEAFF
V: TRBV20-1; J: TRBJ2-7; D: .; size: .; DNA: TGCAGTGCTAGTATGGATGCTTACGAGCAGTACTTC; CDR3: CSASMDAYEQYF
V: TRBV24-1; J: TRBJ2-3; D: .; size: .; DNA: TGTGCCACCAGTGTGGGCAGGGTGGAAGATACGCAGTATTTT; CDR3: CATSVGRVEDTQYF
V: TRBV30; J: TRBJ1-1; D: .; size: .; DNA: TGTGCCTGGAGCAGGAGCACTGAAGCTTTCTTT; CDR3: CAWSRSTEAFF
V: TRBV12-3/TRBV12-4; J: TRBJ2-5; D: .; size: .; DNA: TGTGCCAGCAGTTTACTACATAGGTGGGAGACCCAGTACTTC; CDR3: CASSLLHRWETQYF
V: TRBV12-3/TRBV12-4; J: TRBJ1-2; D: .; size: .; DNA: TGTGCCAGCAGTTCAGGGACATGGTATGGCTACACCTTC; CDR3: CASSSGTWYGYTF
V: TRBV4-1; J: TRBJ1-2; D: .; size: .; DNA: TGCGCCAGCAGCCAAGGGTGGAACGAAAGAAATGGCTACACCTTC; CDR3: CASSQGWNERNGYTF
V: TRBV9; J: TRBJ2-3; D: .; size: .; DNA: TGTGCCAGCAGCGTATTTCCCGGCACAGATACGCAGTATTTT; CDR3: CASSVFPGTDTQYF
V: TRBV14; J: TRBJ1-6; D: .; size: .; DNA: TGTGCCAGCAGCCAAGATACTGATTATAATTCACCCCTCCACTTT; CDR3: CASSQDTDYNSPLHF
V: TRBV27; J: TRBJ2-3; D: TRBD2; size: .; DNA: TGTGCCAGCAACGTAGGACTAGCGGGGCCCGGAGGTACGCAGTATTTT; CDR3: CASNVGLAGPGGTQYF
V: TRBV18; J: TRBJ1-1; D: .; size: .; DNA: TGTGCCAGCTCCCAATTCAGAGGAGGGGACACTGAAGCTTTCTTT; CDR3: CASSQFRGGDTEAFF
V: TRBV20-1; J: TRBJ1-2; D: .; size: .; DNA: TGCAGTGCTAGTGGAGAGGGGAATTCAGGATCATATGGCTACACCTTC; CDR3: CSASGEGNSGSYGYTF
V: TRBV7-3; J: TRBJ2-6; D: .; size: .; DNA: TGTGCTTCCGGCCCGGGAGCTGGGGCCAACGTCCTGACTTTC; CDR3: CASGPGAGANVLTF
V: TRBV3-1; J: TRBJ2-6; D: .; size: .; DNA: TGTGCCAGCAGCCAAGAAAACAGGATCTTCTCTGGGGCCAACGTCCTGACTTTC; CDR3: CASSQENRIFSGANVLTF
V: TRBV7-8; J: TRBJ2-1; D: .; size: .; DNA: TGTGCCAGCAGCCTCGTTAGACGTAGCTCCTACAATGAGCAGTTCTTC; CDR3: CASSLVRRSSYNEQFF
V: TRBV5-4; J: TRBJ1-1; D: .; size: .; DNA: TGTGCCAGCAGCTTTCCAGGGGCTTACACTGAAGCTTTCTTT; CDR3: CASSFPGAYTEAFF
V: TRBV14; J: TRBJ2-5; D: .; size: .; DNA: TGTGCCAGCAGCCAATCGCGGGTCGGGGAGACCCAGTACTTC; CDR3: CASSQSRVGETQYF
V: TRBV5-1; J: TRBJ2-6; D: TRBD1; size: .; DNA: TGCGCCAGCAGCTCCACAGGACAGGGTGGATCCGGGGCCAACGTCCTGACTTTC; CDR3: CASSSTGQGGSGANVLTF
V: TRBV24-1; J: TRBJ1-1; D: TRBD1; size: .; DNA: TGTGCGGTGACCGGGACAGGGGTTGGGTACACTGAAGCTTTCTTT; CDR3: CAVTGTGVGYTEAFF
V: TRBV2; J: TRBJ1-5; D: TRBD1; size: .; DNA: TGTGCCAGCACCAGAGACAGGGGGAATCAGCCCCAGCATTTT; CDR3: CASTRDRGNQPQHF
V: TRBV30; J: TRBJ2-1; D: TRBD2; size: .; DNA: TGTGCCTGGAGTGTCCCGGGAGGGCTTTATCATGAGCAGTTCTTC; CDR3: CAWSVPGGLYHEQFF
V: TRBV27; J: TRBJ2-5; D: .; size: once; DNA: TGTGCCAGCAGTCCACCGGGACTCCCCGTGCCCCAGTACTTC; CDR3: CASSPPGLPVPQYF
V: TRBV29-1; J: TRBJ2-7; D: TRBD1; size: .; DNA: TGCAGCGTTCGCTTAAGACAGGGGATGGACGAGCAGTACTTC; CDR3: CSVRLRQGMDEQYF
V: TRBV20-1; J: TRBJ2-5; D: .; size: .; DNA: TGCAGTGCGACCCTGGGGGGGGGCCCTGAGACCCAGTACTTC; CDR3: CSATLGGGPETQYF
V: TRBV20-1; J: TRBJ2-1; D: TRBD2; size: once; DNA: TGCAGTGCTAGTTCTGGGAGCGGGGGGGAGGACAATGAGCAGTTCTTC; CDR3: CSASSGSGGEDNEQFF
V: TRBV7-2; J: TRBJ2-3; D: .; size: .; DNA: TGTGCCAGCAACTACAGGGTATCTAGCACAGATACGCAGTATTTT; CDR3: CASNYRVSSTDTQYF
V: TRBV5-1; J: TRBJ2-2; D: .; size: .; DNA: TGCGCCAGCAGCCGCTCCAACGGGCCGAACACCGGGGAGCTGTTTTTT; CDR3: CASSRSNGPNTGELFF
V: TRBV11-2; J: TRBJ2-1; D: .; size: .; DNA: TGTGCCAGCAGCTTATTAACGGGAGTCGGCAATGAGCAGTTCTTC; CDR3: CASSLLTGVGNEQFF
V: TRBV18; J: TRBJ2-7; D: .; size: few; DNA: TGTGCCAGCTCAACTTACTACGAGCAGTACTTC; CDR3: CASSTYYEQYF
V: TRBV30; J: TRBJ2-5; D: .; size: .; DNA: TGTGCCTGGAGTGTAACTAGCCAAGAGACCCAGTACTTC; CDR3: CAWSVTSQETQYF
V: TRBV9; J: TRBJ1-2; D: TRBD1; size: .; DNA: TGTGCCAGCACCCCGGGAAAGGGGGCCAGGTCCGGTGGCTACACCTTC; CDR3: CASTPGKGARSGGYTF
V: TRBV5-1; J: TRBJ1-1; D: .; size: once; DNA: TGCGCCAGCCGGCCGAAGGGGAACGCTGAAGCTTTCTTT; CDR3: CASRPKGNAEAFF
V: TRBV29-1; J: TRBJ1-2; D: .; size: .; DNA: TGCAGCGTCCAGGGGTACAACTATGGCTACACCTTC; CDR3: CSVQGYNYGYTF
V: TRBV27; J: TRBJ2-5; D: TRBD1; size: once; DNA: TGTGCCAGCAGTCTCCAAGGACAGGGGCCTTGGGAGACCCAGTACTTC; CDR3: CASSLQGQGPWETQYF
V: TRBV15; J: TRBJ2-1; D: .; size: .; DNA: TGTGCCACCAGCAGAGGCGGCGGACTCGTTCTCTCCTACAATGAGCAGTTCTTC; CDR3: CATSRGGGLVLSYNEQFF
V: TRBV7-8; J: TRBJ2-7; D: .; size: .; DNA: TGTGCCAGCAGCCCGCGCGGCTTGGGGGACGAGCAGTACTTC; CDR3: CASSPRGLGDEQYF
V: TRBV20-1; J: TRBJ2-4; D: .; size: .; DNA: TGCAGTGTCCGGGACTCTCGACCGTACTTC; CDR3: CSVRDSRPYF
V: TRBV27; J: TRBJ1-2; D: .; size: .; DNA: TGTGCCAGCAGTTTCCGTGAGGGCTCCTATGGCTACACCTTC; CDR3: CASSFREGSYGYTF
V: TRBV14; J: TRBJ2-4; D: .; size: .; DNA: TGTGCCAGCAGCCAAGATCCGGGCCTAGCGAACATTCAGTACTTC; CDR3: CASSQDPGLANIQYF
V: TRBV2; J: TRBJ1-2; D: .; size: .; DNA: TGTGCCAGCAGTGAAGCGGCGGATAACTATGGCTACACCTTC; CDR3: CASSEAADNYGYTF
V: TRBV20-1; J: TRBJ2-3; D: .; size: .; DNA: TGCAGTGCTTCCCTCGCGGGACTTGCAGATACGCAGTATTTT; CDR3: CSASLAGLADTQYF